This entry features one T cell receptor beta chain sequence. Its antigen is as yet unknown. The CDR3 loop spans 15 amino acids. The V gene's germline CDR1 is KGHSH and CDR2 LQKENI. V was cut by 5 bases and J by 1 base, with 11 bases left in between. Only in-frame clones appear in the TCRdb table, and some are missing; sequencing was by immunoSEQ multiplex PCR. The sample includes millions of clones, 85% to 95% of them seen just once. This entry belongs to a study of shared clonotypes between healthy human individuals. Overall study results and limits: Among the subsets, naive ones generally showed larger estimated richness than memory ones. Blood was the sole source, and tissue repertoires probably differ.

Partitioning of CD4+ cells yielded a CD45RA+ naive subset and a CD45RA-negative memory subset. The sample taken for sequencing was naive CD4+ T cells from PBMCs. The subset denotes: CD45RA+ positively selected. The source of this sequence is a man younger than 35 in good health. Some clones in this sample may be carry-over from other donors' samples. The chain has TRBV18 and TRBJ1-4; no definite D call. The CDR3 protein is CASSSRTGTNEKLFF. The CDR3 coding sequence is TGTGCCAGCTCATCCCGGACCGGAACTAATGAAAAACTGTTTTTT.